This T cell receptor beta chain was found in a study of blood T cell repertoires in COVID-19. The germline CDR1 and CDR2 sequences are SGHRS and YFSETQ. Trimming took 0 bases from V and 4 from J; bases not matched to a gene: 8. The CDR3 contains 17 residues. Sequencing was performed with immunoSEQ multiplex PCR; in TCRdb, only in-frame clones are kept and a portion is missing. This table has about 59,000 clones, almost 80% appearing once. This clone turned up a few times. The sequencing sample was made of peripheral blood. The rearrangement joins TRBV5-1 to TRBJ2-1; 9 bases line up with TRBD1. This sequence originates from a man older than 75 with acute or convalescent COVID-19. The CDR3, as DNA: TGCGCCAGCAGCTTGGTTCGGACAGGGGAGAAGTACAATGAGCAGTTCTTC. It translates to CASSLVRTGEKYNEQFF.